This T cell receptor (beta chain) was identified in a study of CD8 T cells in ankylosing spondylitis (dated by TCRdb to the late 2010s). Broadly, across the study: T cell receptor beta repertoires were profiled in healthy donors and ankylosing spondylitis patients so that disease-linked TCR variants could be found. The full study cohort comprised some 27 ankylosing spondylitis patients and over a hundred healthy donors. Samples of peripheral blood were taken, and for ankylosing spondylitis patients, synovial fluid was collected as well.

The full study reports these points: In peripheral blood, the disease-linked clones were found at relatively low frequencies and had a CD8+ phenotype. A TCR beta motif made up of eight highly homologous amino acid variants appeared to be characteristic of blood from ankylosing spondylitis patients. Some motif variants had previously been reported in the synovial fluid and blood of reactive arthritis patients, which suggests shared mechanisms of disease initiation. According to the report, matched synovial fluid samples from ankylosing spondylitis patients were significantly enriched for the disease-linked clones.

CDR1 MNHEY and CDR2 SVGEGT were looked up in the germline V gene. The CDR3 goes from the cysteine to the phenylalanine over 15 residues. Only CDR3 DNA remains: 45 bases, in frame from the first base. Deletion took 2 bases off V and 0 bases off J, with a span of 8 bases between the germline ends. In the case of this clonotype: Its antigen is currently not known. Per-base quality was not reported, and no clone a single base away is much larger than it.

The sample was run on an Illumina HiSeq 2500. TCR beta libraries were prepared by quantitative 5'-RACE with molecular barcodes. In the source study's methods: Disease-linked TCR variants were identified with a new computational method built on a probabilistic model of VDJ rearrangement. TCRdb cleaned the public reads at Q25 with fastp, built clones with MiXCR and kept in-frame beta chains. One record per CDR3 amino acid sequence lists the most common genes and DNA. None of the V and J calls come from the authors' own analysis; TCRdb made them. Across this sample there are 390,000 or so distinct CDR3 sequences, with approximately 20% seen only once. About 17% of the sample lies in the top ten.

Recombination linked TRBV6-2 or TRBV6-3 to TRBJ1-5, with an unclear D gene assignment. The sequencing sample was made of blood, either unsorted or a sorted T cell fraction (not recorded which). The receptor was derived from a male donor with ankylosing spondylitis. The sequenced DNA is TGTGCCAGCAGTTACCAAGGGATTAGCAATCAGCCCCAGCATTTT. Its translation is CASSYQGISNQPQHF.